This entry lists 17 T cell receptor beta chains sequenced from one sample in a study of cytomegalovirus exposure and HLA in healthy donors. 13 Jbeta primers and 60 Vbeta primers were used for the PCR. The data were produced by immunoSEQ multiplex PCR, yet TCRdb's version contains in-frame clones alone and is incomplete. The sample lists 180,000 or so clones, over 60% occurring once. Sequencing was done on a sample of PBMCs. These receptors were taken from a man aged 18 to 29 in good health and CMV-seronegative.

This CDR3 reads CASSLDGVDTQYF. CDR3 nucleotides: TGTGCCAGCAGCTTAGACGGAGTAGATACGCAGTATTTT. V and J are TRBV7-3 and TRBJ2-3; D is uncertain. This CDR3 region has 13 residues. The V gene's germline CDR1 is SGHTA and CDR2 FQGTGA. V was clipped by 2 bases and J by 5 bases, with 8 bases between them.

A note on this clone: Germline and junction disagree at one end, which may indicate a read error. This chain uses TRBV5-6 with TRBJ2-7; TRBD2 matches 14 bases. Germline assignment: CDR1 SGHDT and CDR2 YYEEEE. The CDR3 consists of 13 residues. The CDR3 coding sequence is TGTGCCAGCAGCATACCCCCGGGACTAGCGGGGGATTTC. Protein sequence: CASSIPPGLAGDF.

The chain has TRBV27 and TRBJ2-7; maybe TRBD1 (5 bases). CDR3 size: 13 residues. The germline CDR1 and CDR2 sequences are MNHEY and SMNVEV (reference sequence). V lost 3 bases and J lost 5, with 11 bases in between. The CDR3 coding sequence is TGTGCCAGCAGTTTGGGCAGGGTTAACGAGCAGTACTTC. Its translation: CASSLGRVNEQYF.

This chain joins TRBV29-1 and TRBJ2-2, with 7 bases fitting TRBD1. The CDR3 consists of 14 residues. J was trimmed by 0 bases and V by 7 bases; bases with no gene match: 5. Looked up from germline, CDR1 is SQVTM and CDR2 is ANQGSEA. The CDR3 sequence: CSATGQTNTGELFF. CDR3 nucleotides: TGCAGCGCCACGGGACAGACGAACACCGGGGAGCTGTTTTTT.

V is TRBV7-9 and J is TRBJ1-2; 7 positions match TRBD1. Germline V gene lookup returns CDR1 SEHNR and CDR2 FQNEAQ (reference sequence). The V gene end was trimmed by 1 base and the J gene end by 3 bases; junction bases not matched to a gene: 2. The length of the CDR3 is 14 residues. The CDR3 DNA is TGTGCCAGCAGCTTAGTTGGGACAGACTATGGCTACACCTTC. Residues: CASSLVGTDYGYTF. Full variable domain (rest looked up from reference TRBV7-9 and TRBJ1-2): DTGVSQNPRHKITKRGQNVTFRCDPISEHNRLYWYRQTLGQGPEFLTYFQNEAQLEKSRLLSDRFSAERPKGSFSTLEIQRTEQGDSAMYLCASSLVGTDYGYTFGSGTRLTVV.

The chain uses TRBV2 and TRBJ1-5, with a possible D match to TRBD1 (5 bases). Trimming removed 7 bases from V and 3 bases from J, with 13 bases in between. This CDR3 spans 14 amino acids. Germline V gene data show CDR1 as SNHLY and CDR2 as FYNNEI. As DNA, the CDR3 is TGTGCCAGCAACCTAGACAGAAACAATCAGCCCCAGCATTTT. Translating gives CASNLDRNNQPQHF. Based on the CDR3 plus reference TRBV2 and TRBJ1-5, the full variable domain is EPEVTQTPSHQVTQMGQEVILRCVPISNHLYFYWYRQILGQKVEFLVSFYNNEISEKSEIFDDQFSVERPDGSNFTLKIRSTKLEDSAMYFCASNLDRNNQPQHFGDGTRLSIL.

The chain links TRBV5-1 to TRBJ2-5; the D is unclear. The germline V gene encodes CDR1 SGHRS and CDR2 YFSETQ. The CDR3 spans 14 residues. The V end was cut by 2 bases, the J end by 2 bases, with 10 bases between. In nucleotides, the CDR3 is TGCGCCAGCAGCTTTGGGCCGCTACAAGAGACCCAGTACTTC. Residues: CASSFGPLQETQYF.

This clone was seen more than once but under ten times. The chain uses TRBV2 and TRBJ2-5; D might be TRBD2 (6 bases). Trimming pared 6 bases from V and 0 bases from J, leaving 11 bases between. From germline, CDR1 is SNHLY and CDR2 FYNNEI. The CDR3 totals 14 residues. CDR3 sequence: CASSQQRDQETQYF. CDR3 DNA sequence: TGTGCCAGCAGCCAACAGCGGGACCAAGAGACCCAGTACTTC.

The CDR3 sequence is CASSFRGQGSVEQYF. CDR3 in DNA: TGTGCCAGCAGTTTTCGGGGACAGGGCTCAGTCGAGCAGTACTTC. The genes are TRBV28 and TRBJ2-7; the match to TRBD1 covers 9 bases. The junction had 9 bases not matched to a gene; V was cut back by 3 bases and J by 6 bases. From germline, CDR1 is MDHEN and CDR2 SYDVKM. The CDR3 is 15 residues long.

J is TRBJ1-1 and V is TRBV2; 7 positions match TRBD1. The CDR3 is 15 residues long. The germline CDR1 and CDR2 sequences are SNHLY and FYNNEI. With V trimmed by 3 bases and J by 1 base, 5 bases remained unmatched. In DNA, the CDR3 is TGTGCCAGCAGTGAGACAGGGCAGGGGAACACTGAAGCTTTCTTT. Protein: CASSETGQGNTEAFF.

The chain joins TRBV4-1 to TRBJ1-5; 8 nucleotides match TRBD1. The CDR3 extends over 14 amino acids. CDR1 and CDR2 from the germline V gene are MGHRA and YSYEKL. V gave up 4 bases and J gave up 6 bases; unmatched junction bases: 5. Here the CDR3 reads CASSPATGVQPQHF. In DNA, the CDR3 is TGCGCCAGCAGCCCGGCGACAGGGGTTCAGCCCCAGCATTTT.

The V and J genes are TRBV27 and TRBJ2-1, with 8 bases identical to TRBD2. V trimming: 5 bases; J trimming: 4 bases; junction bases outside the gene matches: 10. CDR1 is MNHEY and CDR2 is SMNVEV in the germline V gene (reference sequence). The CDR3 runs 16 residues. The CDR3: CASSAPAGAGYNEQFF. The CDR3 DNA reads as TGTGCCAGCAGTGCCCCAGCGGGAGCGGGTTACAATGAGCAGTTCTTC.

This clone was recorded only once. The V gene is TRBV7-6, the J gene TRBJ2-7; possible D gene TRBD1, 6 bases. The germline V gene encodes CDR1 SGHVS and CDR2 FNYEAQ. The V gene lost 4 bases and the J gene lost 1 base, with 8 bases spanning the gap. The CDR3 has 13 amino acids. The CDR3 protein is CASSSDSSYEQYF. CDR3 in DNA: TGTGCCAGCAGCTCGGACAGTTCCTACGAGCAGTACTTC.

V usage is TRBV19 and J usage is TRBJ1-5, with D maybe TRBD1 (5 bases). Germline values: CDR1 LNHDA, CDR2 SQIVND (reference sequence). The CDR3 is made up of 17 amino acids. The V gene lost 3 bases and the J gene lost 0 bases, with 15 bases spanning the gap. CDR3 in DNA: TGTGCCAGTAGTATCGGCCCGTGGCAGGGTAGCAATCAGCCCCAGCATTTT. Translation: CASSIGPWQGSNQPQHF.

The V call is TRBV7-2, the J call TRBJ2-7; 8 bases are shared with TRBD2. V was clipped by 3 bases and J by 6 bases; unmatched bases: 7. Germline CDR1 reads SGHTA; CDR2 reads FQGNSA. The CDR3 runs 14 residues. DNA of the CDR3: TGTGCCAGCAGCTTTTCCCGGGGGGGCCCCGAGCAGTACTTC. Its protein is CASSFSRGGPEQYF.

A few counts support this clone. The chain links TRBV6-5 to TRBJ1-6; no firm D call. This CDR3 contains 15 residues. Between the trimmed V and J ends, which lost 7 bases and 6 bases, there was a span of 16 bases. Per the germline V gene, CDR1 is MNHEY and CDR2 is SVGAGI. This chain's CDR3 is CASTPPMRSNSPLHF. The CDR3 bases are TGTGCCAGCACCCCTCCGATGAGAAGTAATTCACCCCTCCACTTT.

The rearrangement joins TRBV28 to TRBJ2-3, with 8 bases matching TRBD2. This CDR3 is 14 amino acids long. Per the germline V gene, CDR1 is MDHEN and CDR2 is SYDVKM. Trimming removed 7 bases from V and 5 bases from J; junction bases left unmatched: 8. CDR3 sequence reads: CASMGSGRIDTQYF. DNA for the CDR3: TGTGCCAGCATGGGGAGCGGGAGAATAGATACGCAGTATTTT.